The clone carrying this TCR beta chain has only a few counts. The data originate from a study of blood T cell repertoires in COVID-19. This CDR3 has 15 amino acids. Germline-derived CDR1 and CDR2 are SGHRS and YFSETQ. Losses at the gene ends were 4 bases for V and 8 bases for J; bases not matched to a gene: 12. Profiled with immunoSEQ multiplex PCR; TCRdb holds only in-frame clones, not every one. The sample has about 180,000 clones, 83% seen once; the top ten hold 1.5%. The sample comprised peripheral blood. This clonotype was obtained from a human donor in a cohort sampled during active COVID-19. The chain links TRBV5-1 to TRBJ2-7; the match to TRBD1 covers 10 bases. The CDR3 bases are TGCGCCAGCAGCCCGGGACAGGGGACCAATACGAAGCAGTACTTC. It encodes CASSPGQGTNTKQYF.